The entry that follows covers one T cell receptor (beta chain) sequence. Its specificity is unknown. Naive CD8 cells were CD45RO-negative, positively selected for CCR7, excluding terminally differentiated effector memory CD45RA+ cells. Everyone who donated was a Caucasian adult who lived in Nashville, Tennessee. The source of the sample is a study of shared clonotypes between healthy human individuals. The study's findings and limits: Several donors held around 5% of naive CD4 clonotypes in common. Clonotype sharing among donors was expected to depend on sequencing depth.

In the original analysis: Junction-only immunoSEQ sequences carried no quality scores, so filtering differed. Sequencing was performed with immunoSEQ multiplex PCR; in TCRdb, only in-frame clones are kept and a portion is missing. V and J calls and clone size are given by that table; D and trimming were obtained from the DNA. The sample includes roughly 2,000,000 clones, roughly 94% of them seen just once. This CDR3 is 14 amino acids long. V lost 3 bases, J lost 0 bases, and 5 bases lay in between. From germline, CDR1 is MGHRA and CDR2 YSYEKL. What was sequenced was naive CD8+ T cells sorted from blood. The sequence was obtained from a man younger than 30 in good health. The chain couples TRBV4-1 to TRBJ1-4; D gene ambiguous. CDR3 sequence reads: CASSHQTTNEKLFF. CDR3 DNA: TGCGCCAGCAGCCATCAAACAACTAATGAAAAACTGTTTTTT.